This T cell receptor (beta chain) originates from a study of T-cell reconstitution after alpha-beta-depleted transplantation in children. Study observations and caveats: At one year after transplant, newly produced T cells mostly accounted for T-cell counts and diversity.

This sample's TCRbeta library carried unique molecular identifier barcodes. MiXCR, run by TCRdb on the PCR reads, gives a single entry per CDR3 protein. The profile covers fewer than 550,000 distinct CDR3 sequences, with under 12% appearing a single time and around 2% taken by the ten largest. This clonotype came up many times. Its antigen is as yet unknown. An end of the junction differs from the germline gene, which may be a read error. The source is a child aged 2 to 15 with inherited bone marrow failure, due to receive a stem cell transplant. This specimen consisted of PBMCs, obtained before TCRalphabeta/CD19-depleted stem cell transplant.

The CDR3 nucleotides are TGTGCCAGCAGAAATCCCGACGGATTCCCCTACGGGCAGTACTTC. Amino acid sequence: CASRNPDGFPYGQYF. The rearrangement links TRBV28 to TRBJ2-7; D call uncertain. Looked up from germline, CDR1 is MDHEN and CDR2 is SYDVKM. The CDR3 spans 15 residues.